This TCR beta chain was recovered during a study of shared clonotypes between healthy human individuals. Germline values: CDR1 MDHEN, CDR2 SYDVKM. CDR3 length equals 15 residues. V dropped 7 bases and J dropped 5 bases, with 20 bases sitting between them. Some clones are missing from TCRdb's copy, which holds only in-frame ones; the method was immunoSEQ multiplex PCR. The sample lists hundreds of thousands of clones, 60% to 80% occurring once. V gene TRBV28 combines with J gene TRBJ2-5; D is uncertain. This receptor was obtained from a woman in her twenties or thirties in good health. The sample consisted of memory CD4+ T cells sorted from blood. Subset meaning: CD45RA-negative fraction. CDR3 residues: CASTPRASRAETQYF. DNA for the CDR3: TGTGCCAGCACTCCCCGGGCCAGTCGTGCGGAGACCCAGTACTTC.